These 30 T cell receptor beta chains were sequenced from one sample in a study of chemoradiotherapy in HPV16-positive cancers. Some clones are missing from TCRdb's copy, which holds only in-frame ones; the method was immunoSEQ multiplex PCR. The sample yields about 3,500 clones, about four fifths seen once. The source material was tumor tissue, sampled from a patient who underwent chemoradiotherapy. These receptor sequences come from a human donor with HPV-associated anogenital cancer.

The rearrangement uses TRBV2 and TRBJ2-2, with TRBD1 as a possible D gene (6 bases). Trimming cost V 7 bases and J 4 bases, with 22 bases left between them. This CDR3 has 17 residues. Germline V gives CDR1 SNHLY, CDR2 FYNNEI. The CDR3 nucleotides are TGTGCCAGCAAGGCCCCTGGGGGCGCTCGGGGCACCGGGGAGCTGTTTTTT. Protein product: CASKAPGGARGTGELFF. The whole variable domain, filled in from reference TRBV2 and TRBJ2-2, reads EPEVTQTPSHQVTQMGQEVILRCVPISNHLYFYWYRQILGQKVEFLVSFYNNEISEKSEIFDDQFSVERPDGSNFTLKIRSTKLEDSAMYFCASKAPGGARGTGELFFGEGSRLTVL.

The V and J genes are TRBV5-1 and TRBJ2-7; D possibly corresponds to TRBD1 (5 bases). Germline V gene sequence: CDR1 SGHRS, CDR2 YFSETQ. This CDR3 is 14 amino acids long. Trimming left V 0 bases short and J 0 bases short, with 7 bases between. This chain's CDR3 is CASSLEGVSYEQYF. CDR3 bases: TGCGCCAGCAGCTTGGAAGGGGTCTCCTACGAGCAGTACTTC.

CDR3: CASSWGLAGDEQYF. CDR3 in DNA: TGCGCCAGCAGCTGGGGACTAGCGGGAGACGAGCAGTACTTC. The chain combines TRBV5-1 with TRBJ2-7; TRBD2 aligns across 14 bases. Germline values: CDR1 SGHRS, CDR2 YFSETQ. J was trimmed by 5 bases and V by 3 bases; bases with no gene match: 1. The CDR3 extends over 14 amino acids.

Concerning this clone: Mismatch with germline at one junction end may stem from a read error. The chain has TRBV7-8 and TRBJ1-5, with a tentative D call TRBD1 (6 bases). The germline CDR1 and CDR2 sequences are SGHVS and FQNEAQ. The CDR3 runs to 15 residues. The CDR3 DNA reads TGTGCCAGCACCTTAGGACAGACAGTAGATCAGCCCCAGCATTTT. Amino acid sequence: CASTLGQTVDQPQHF.

The V call is TRBV30, the J call TRBJ1-4; 8 bases line up with TRBD1. The ends lost 5 bases at V and 0 bases at J; junction bases unmatched: 2. Per germline, CDR1 GTSNPN and CDR2 SVGIG (reference sequence). CDR3 size: 14 residues. CDR3 sequence (DNA): TGTGCCTGGGCAGGGGGCTCAACTAATGAAAAACTGTTTTTT. It specifies CAWAGGSTNEKLFF.

The V gene is TRBV2, the J gene TRBJ2-3, with 13 bases lining up with TRBD2. Trimming removed 6 bases from V and 5 bases from J; junction bases left unmatched: 5. This CDR3 spans 15 amino acids. Germline V gene sequence: CDR1 SNHLY, CDR2 FYNNEI. The CDR3 sequence: CASRLLAGGEDTQYF. The CDR3 nucleotides are TGTGCCAGCAGACTACTAGCGGGAGGGGAAGATACGCAGTATTTT.

The chain is built from TRBV5-1 and TRBJ2-7; 8 positions agree with TRBD2. Germline V lookup: CDR1 SGHRS, CDR2 YFSETQ. With V trimmed by 7 bases and J by 3 bases, 6 bases remained unmatched. The CDR3 runs to 13 residues. The CDR3 bases are TGCGCCAGCCATCGGGGGGGGAGCTACGAGCAGTACTTC. Its protein product is CASHRGGSYEQYF.

The chain couples TRBV7-8 to TRBJ2-7; 9 bases agree with TRBD2. The germline gives CDR1 SGHVS, CDR2 FQNEAQ. V gave up 3 bases and J gave up 4 bases; unmatched junction bases: 4. CDR3 length: 14 residues. CDR3 sequence reads: CASSFSSGIYEQYF. CDR3 sequence (DNA): TGTGCCAGCAGCTTTTCTAGCGGGATTTACGAGCAGTACTTC.

This clone occurred once. The chain couples TRBV19 to TRBJ2-1; D may match TRBD1 or TRBD2 (5 bases each). The CDR3 totals 14 residues. V lost 5 bases, J lost 3 bases, and 11 bases lay in between. Germline V lookup: CDR1 LNHDA, CDR2 SQIVND (reference sequence). The CDR3 coding sequence is TGTGCCAGTAGTGGCCGGGACCACTACAATGAGCAGTTCTTC. It translates to CASSGRDHYNEQFF.

The gene calls are TRBV7-6 and TRBJ1-4; 7 nucleotides match TRBD1. Germline V gene data show CDR1 as SGHVS and CDR2 as FNYEAQ. This CDR3 contains 17 residues. V lost 4 bases to trimming and J lost 4 bases; unmatched junction nucleotides: 12. The CDR3 bases are TGTGCCAGCAGCTCCCTCCTCTATCAGGGGGATAATGAAAAACTGTTTTTT. Amino acid sequence: CASSSLLYQGDNEKLFF.

The CDR3 DNA is TGCGCCAGCAGCCAAACCCCCCAAGAGACCCAGTACTTC. Amino acids: CASSQTPQETQYF. The chain joins TRBV4-1 to TRBJ2-5; D unresolved. The CDR3 is made up of 13 amino acids. Per the germline V gene, CDR1 is MGHRA and CDR2 is YSYEKL. The ends were cut back, 2 bases at V and 1 base at J, with 5 bases in the middle.

In this sample, this clone turned up once. The gene calls are TRBV6-1 and TRBJ2-3; 8 bases line up with TRBD1. The CDR3 sequence is 13 residues long. With V trimmed by 7 bases and J by 4 bases, 4 bases remained unmatched. Germline V gene data show CDR1 as MNHNS and CDR2 as SASEGT. In DNA, the CDR3 is TGTGCCAGCAATAACAGGGGGGCAGATACGCAGTATTTT. Translating gives CASNNRGADTQYF.

This clone was seen just once. The chain joins TRBV7-9 to TRBJ2-5; no clear D gene. The V end was cut by 1 base, the J end by 2 bases, with 8 bases between. CDR1 is SEHNR, CDR2 FQNEAQ, per germline (reference sequence). CDR3 size: 14 residues. The CDR3 DNA follows: TGTGCCAGCAGCTTAGAGGTACTTCAAGAGACCCAGTACTTC. Translated: CASSLEVLQETQYF.

The chain carries TRBV11-2 and TRBJ2-7; tentative D call: TRBD1 (6 bases). V lost 1 base, J lost 0 bases, and 10 bases lay in between. The CDR3 sequence is 15 residues long. Germline CDR1 and CDR2: SGHAT and FQNNGV. The CDR3 here is CASSLAGAHSYEQYF. For the CDR3, the DNA is TGTGCCAGCAGCTTAGCAGGGGCCCACTCCTACGAGCAGTACTTC.

This clone was seen a few times. The chain recombines TRBV4-3 with TRBJ1-4; weak D call: TRBD1 (6 bases). The ends were cut back, 6 bases at V and 5 bases at J, with 16 bases in the middle. Germline V gene data show CDR1 as LGHNA and CDR2 as YSLEER. The CDR3 spans 15 residues. CDR3 DNA sequence: TGCGCCAGCAGTACTAGGGGGGCTTTGAATGAAAAACTGTTTTTT. Translation: CASSTRGALNEKLFF.

This clone was seen a handful of times. The CDR3 coding sequence is TGTGCCAGCAGCGTAAACAACTACGAGCAGTACTTC. Amino acids: CASSVNNYEQYF. The chain employs TRBV9 and TRBJ2-7, with D unclear. Looked up from germline, CDR1 is SGDLS and CDR2 is YYNGEE. The CDR3 totals 12 residues. V lost 1 base to trimming and J lost 3 bases, with 5 bases between them.

CDR3 loop: CASSSAGGNRYGYTF. CDR3 sequence (DNA): TGTGCCAGCAGTTCGGCGGGGGGGAATCGCTATGGCTACACCTTC. The V call is TRBV27, the J call TRBJ1-2, with a tentative D call TRBD1 (5 bases). CDR1 MNHEY and CDR2 SMNVEV come from the germline V gene (reference sequence). V dropped 4 bases and J dropped 4 bases, with 16 bases sitting between them. This CDR3 spans 15 amino acids.

V is TRBV27 and J is TRBJ2-2; TRBD2 agrees at 8 bases. This CDR3 is 15 amino acids long. Germline V CDR1 and CDR2: MNHEY, SMNVEV (reference sequence). The trim removed 4 bases at V and 0 bases at J, leaving 1 base unmatched. CDR3 in DNA: TGTGCCAGCAGTTCGGGACTAGCGAACACCGGGGAGCTGTTTTTT. Translation gives CASSSGLANTGELFF.

The genes are TRBV28 and TRBJ2-2; TRBD2 is a possible D gene (5 bases). Trimming stripped 3 bases from V and 5 bases from J, with 13 bases between. Germline V lookup: CDR1 MDHEN, CDR2 SYDVKM. CDR3 length: 15 amino acids. CDR3 region: CASSFEGRKTGELFF. CDR3 DNA sequence: TGTGCCAGCAGTTTTGAGGGTAGGAAAACCGGGGAGCTGTTTTTT.

The chain has TRBV28 and TRBJ2-3; D unresolved. Germline CDR1 reads MDHEN; CDR2 reads SYDVKM. V lost 6 bases to trimming and J lost 2 bases, with 12 bases between them. This CDR3 region has 14 residues. Written as DNA, the CDR3 is TGTGCCAGCAGCTCCGACGGAGTCACAGATACGCAGTATTTT. It yields the protein CASSSDGVTDTQYF.

V and J are TRBV10-3 and TRBJ2-1; 7 bases are shared with TRBD2. The CDR3 sequence is 13 residues long. V was clipped by 5 bases and J by 5 bases; unmatched bases: 3. The germline CDR1 and CDR2 sequences are ENHRY and SYGVKD. CDR3 nucleotides: TGTGCCATCAGTACCGGGACTAACAATGAGCAGTTCTTC. Protein product: CAISTGTNNEQFF.

The rearrangement joins TRBV9 to TRBJ2-2, with D unclear. Trimming cost V 1 base and J 4 bases, with 11 bases left between them. Germline lookup yields CDR1 SGDLS and CDR2 YYNGEE. The CDR3 has 15 residues. Here the CDR3 reads CASSVRNSPTGELFF. The DNA of the CDR3 is TGTGCCAGCAGCGTACGTAATTCGCCCACCGGGGAGCTGTTTTTT.

The V and J genes are TRBV28 and TRBJ1-5; tentative D call: TRBD1 (6 bases). This CDR3 is 15 amino acids long. The germline gives CDR1 MDHEN, CDR2 SYDVKM. V shed 2 bases and J shed 6 bases, with 14 bases lying between them. Here the CDR3 reads CASSLRGARSQPQHF. DNA for the CDR3: TGTGCCAGCAGTTTAAGGGGGGCGCGTAGTCAGCCCCAGCATTTT.

This clone was seen more than once but under ten times. V gene TRBV5-4 combines with J gene TRBJ1-5; D perhaps matches TRBD1 (6 bases). CDR1 is SGHNT, CDR2 YYREEE, per germline (reference sequence). The ends were cut back, 2 bases at V and 0 bases at J, with 9 bases in the middle. CDR3 length: 15 amino acids. CDR3 loop: CASSFGGGSNQPQHF. The CDR3, as DNA: TGTGCCAGCAGCTTTGGAGGGGGTAGCAATCAGCCCCAGCATTTT. The full variable domain, rest sourced from reference TRBV5-4 and TRBJ1-5, is ETGVTQSPTHLIKTRGQQVTLRCSSQSGHNTVSWYQQALGQGPQFIFQYYREEENGRGNFPPRFSGLQFPNYSSELNVNALELDDSALYLCASSFGGGSNQPQHFGDGTRLSIL.

The J gene is TRBJ2-3, the V gene TRBV14; no firm D call. Germline lookup yields CDR1 SGHDN and CDR2 FVKESK. CDR3 length: 14 amino acids. Trimming removed 1 base at V and 0 bases at J, with 5 bases between. The CDR3 loop reads CASSQGLSTDTQYF. The DNA for the CDR3 is TGTGCCAGCAGCCAAGGTCTTAGCACAGATACGCAGTATTTT.

This chain connects TRBV5-6 to TRBJ2-7, with D perhaps TRBD2 (6 bases). Germline-derived CDR1 and CDR2 are SGHDT and YYEEEE. CDR3 size: 14 residues. Trimming shortened V by 3 bases and J by 0 bases, and 10 bases separated the two germline ends. CDR3 protein: CASSSGGYSYEQYF. The CDR3 nucleotides are TGTGCCAGCAGCTCCGGGGGATACTCCTACGAGCAGTACTTC.

The gene calls are TRBV7-2 and TRBJ1-3; D is unclear. Germline V gene data show CDR1 as SGHTA and CDR2 as FQGNSA. V lost 5 bases and J lost 0, with 14 bases in between. CDR3 length equals 16 residues. CDR3 bases: TGTGCCAGCAGCCCCGGTGAGTTCGTCTCTGGAAACACCATATATTTT. Its translation: CASSPGEFVSGNTIYF. Full variable domain (outside the CDR3, taken from reference TRBV7-2 and TRBJ1-3): GAGVSQSPSNKVTEKGKDVELRCDPISGHTALYWYRQSLGQGLEFLIYFQGNSAPDKSGLPSDRFSAERTGGSVSTLTIQRTQQEDSAVYLCASSPGEFVSGNTIYFGEGSWLTVV.

This clone turned up a few times. This chain links TRBV15 with TRBJ2-7; 9 bases are a match to TRBD1. Germline V gene sequence: CDR1 LNHNV, CDR2 YYDKDF (reference sequence). V gave up 3 bases and J gave up 0 bases; unmatched junction bases: 15. This CDR3 is 19 amino acids long. CDR3 in amino acids: CATSSGGQGPRSFSYEQYF. For the CDR3, the DNA is TGTGCCACCAGCAGCGGTGGACAGGGGCCTCGCTCTTTCTCCTACGAGCAGTACTTC.

This clone was counted between two and nine times. The V call is TRBV2, the J call TRBJ1-2; TRBD1 matches 9 bases. CDR3 length equals 16 residues. V gave up 4 bases and J gave up 3 bases; unmatched junction bases: 9. CDR1 is SNHLY, CDR2 FYNNEI, per germline. The CDR3 reads CASSATGTGRDYGYTF. The CDR3 DNA reads TGTGCCAGCAGTGCGACAGGGACAGGGAGGGACTATGGCTACACCTTC. The full variable domain, with the rest looked up from reference TRBV2 and TRBJ1-2, is EPEVTQTPSHQVTQMGQEVILRCVPISNHLYFYWYRQILGQKVEFLVSFYNNEISEKSEIFDDQFSVERPDGSNFTLKIRSTKLEDSAMYFCASSATGTGRDYGYTFGSGTRLTVV.

The V gene is TRBV28, the J gene TRBJ2-3; the D gene is possibly TRBD1 (6 bases). There are 16 residues in the CDR3. Germline-derived CDR1 and CDR2 are MDHEN and SYDVKM. The V and J ends lost 6 bases and 4 bases respectively, with 20 bases between them. CDR3 protein: CASSSLVTGTADTQYF. CDR3 nucleotides: TGTGCCAGCAGCTCCCTCGTGACAGGTACTGCAGATACGCAGTATTTT.